The 30 T cell receptor beta chains given below trace back to one sample, sequenced in a study of blood T cell repertoires in COVID-19. Measured with immunoSEQ multiplex PCR; TCRdb has only the in-frame clones, and not every one. Among roughly 140,000 clones listed, over 70% were seen once. The sample taken for sequencing was peripheral blood. All receptors come from a man aged 55 to 69 with acute or convalescent COVID-19.

The chain combines TRBV2 with TRBJ2-7; D may be TRBD1 (5 bases). Trimming stripped 7 bases from V and 3 bases from J, with 16 bases between. CDR1 and CDR2 from the germline V gene are SNHLY and FYNNEI. The CDR3 runs to 14 residues. The CDR3 reads CASNGGRVGYEQYF. In DNA form, the CDR3 reads TGTGCCAGCAATGGCGGCAGGGTAGGCTACGAGCAGTACTTC.

The chain links TRBV18 to TRBJ2-2, with 10 bases that match TRBD1. The CDR3 length is 16 residues. Unmatched junction bases numbered 2, after V lost 3 bases and J lost 1 base. Per the germline V gene, CDR1 is KGHSH and CDR2 is LQKENI. The CDR3 DNA sequence: TGTGCCAGCTCACCGGGACAGGGGAAGAACACCGGGGAGCTGTTTTTT. Translating gives CASSPGQGKNTGELFF.

The genes are TRBV7-2 and TRBJ2-5; TRBD2 matches 13 bases. Germline CDR1 reads SGHTA; CDR2 reads FQGNSA. The CDR3 totals 18 residues. J gave up 0 bases and V 3 bases, and 7 bases lay outside the gene matches. CDR3 region: CASSFPTSGRTYQETQYF. CDR3 DNA: TGTGCCAGCAGCTTCCCGACTAGCGGGAGGACGTACCAAGAGACCCAGTACTTC. Drawing the rest from reference TRBV7-2 and TRBJ2-5, the complete variable domain is GAGVSQSPSNKVTEKGKDVELRCDPISGHTALYWYRQSLGQGLEFLIYFQGNSAPDKSGLPSDRFSAERTGGSVSTLTIQRTQQEDSAVYLCASSFPTSGRTYQETQYFGPGTRLLVL.

V is TRBV5-1 and J is TRBJ2-4; TRBD2 might be the D (5 bases). This CDR3 comprises 14 residues. V lost 4 bases, J lost 1 base, and 9 bases lay in between. Germline lookup yields CDR1 SGHRS and CDR2 YFSETQ. CDR3: CASSNGDAKNIQYF. CDR3 in DNA: TGCGCCAGCAGCAACGGGGATGCCAAAAACATTCAGTACTTC.

The rearrangement links TRBV12-3 or TRBV12-4 to TRBJ2-1; D possibly corresponds to TRBD1 (5 bases). This CDR3 is built from 13 residues. V gave up 2 bases and J gave up 10 bases, with 12 bases separating them. CDR3 in DNA: TGTGCCAGCAGTTTACTCAGGGCTTGGGAGCAGTTCTTC. This gives the protein CASSLLRAWEQFF.

CDR3 residues: CASGSDRTNYGYTF. Here the CDR3 DNA reads TGTGCTAGTGGTTCGGACAGGACTAACTATGGCTACACCTTC. The V gene is TRBV12-5, the J gene TRBJ1-2, with 7 bases matching TRBD1. Looked up from germline, CDR1 is LGHNT and CDR2 is FRNRAP. The CDR3 has 14 amino acids. Germline trimming cut 4 bases from V and 0 bases from J; bases unmatched to any gene: 2. The full variable domain, with the rest looked up from reference TRBV12-5 and TRBJ1-2, is DARVTQTPRHKVTEMGQEVTMRCQPILGHNTVFWYRQTMMQGLELLAYFRNRAPLDDSGMPKDRFSAEMPDATLATLKIQPSEPRDSAVYFCASGSDRTNYGYTFGSGTRLTVV.

The chain combines TRBV7-9 with TRBJ1-2, with 7 bases identical to TRBD1. V lost 5 bases, J lost 8 bases, and 5 bases stayed unmatched. This CDR3 is built from 12 residues. The germline V gene encodes CDR1 SEHNR and CDR2 FQNEAQ (reference sequence). CDR3 DNA: TGTGCCAGCAGCCCGGGACAGAGGGGCTACACCTTC. Translated: CASSPGQRGYTF.

This clone occurred once. The chain combines TRBV6-2 or TRBV6-3 with TRBJ2-4; 10 positions match TRBD2. V lost 4 bases, J lost 2 bases, and 8 bases stayed unmatched. The CDR3 spans 17 residues. Germline values: CDR1 MNHEY, CDR2 SVGEGT. The CDR3 DNA sequence: TGTGCCAGCAGTTGGCTTAGCGGGGGGTTGTCCAAAAACATTCAGTACTTC. Amino acids: CASSWLSGGLSKNIQYF.

For the CDR3, the DNA is TGTGCCAGCAGCTTATGGCAGGACAATGAGCAGTTCTTC. This gives the protein CASSLWQDNEQFF. V usage is TRBV11-1 and J usage is TRBJ2-1; D gene ambiguous. Trimming left V 2 bases short and J 5 bases short, with 7 bases between. CDR1 and CDR2 (germline): SGHAT, FQDESV (reference sequence). The CDR3 totals 13 residues.

This sequence joins TRBV7-2 and TRBJ1-3; D is unclear. This CDR3 is built from 14 residues. CDR1 and CDR2 from the germline V gene are SGHTA and FQGNSA. Between the trimmed V and J ends, which lost 3 bases and 1 base, there was a span of 7 bases. The CDR3 DNA is TGTGCCAGCAGCTTGTTCGGTTCTGGAAACACCATATATTTT. Amino acid sequence: CASSLFGSGNTIYF. The complete variable domain, with remaining parts taken from reference TRBV7-2 and TRBJ1-3, reads GAGVSQSPSNKVTEKGKDVELRCDPISGHTALYWYRQSLGQGLEFLIYFQGNSAPDKSGLPSDRFSAERTGGSVSTLTIQRTQQEDSAVYLCASSLFGSGNTIYFGEGSWLTVV.

The chain combines TRBV24-1 with TRBJ2-7; 9 positions agree with TRBD1. The V gene end was trimmed by 4 bases and the J gene end by 3 bases; junction bases not matched to a gene: 3. Germline assignment: CDR1 KGHDR and CDR2 SFDVKD. The CDR3 extends over 14 amino acids. DNA of the CDR3: TGTGCCACCAGTGACCCGACAGGGGGCTACGAGCAGTACTTC. Translation: CATSDPTGGYEQYF.

The V call is TRBV3-1 (or the pseudogene TRBV3-2), the J call TRBJ2-1, with 8 bases that match TRBD2. CDR1 is LGHDT and CDR2 is YNNKEL in the germline V gene (reference sequence). With 3 bases clipped from V and 7 bases from J, the junction kept 5 bases outside the gene matches. The CDR3 totals 14 residues. CDR3 bases: TGTGCCAGCAGCCAGCGGGGGGAGAGGAATGAGCAGTTCTTC. This gives the protein CASSQRGERNEQFF.

This chain connects TRBV11-3 to TRBJ2-5; D not resolved. V dropped 2 bases and J dropped 3 bases, with 7 bases sitting between them. The germline CDR1 and CDR2 sequences are SGHNT and YENEEA. The CDR3 runs to 13 residues. The CDR3 reads CASSLNYKETQYF. As DNA, the CDR3 is TGTGCCAGCAGCTTAAACTATAAAGAGACCCAGTACTTC.

J is TRBJ2-2 and V is TRBV5-4, with 13 positions matching TRBD2. The germline CDR1 and CDR2 sequences are SGHNT and YYREEE (reference sequence). The CDR3 runs to 16 residues. J lost 4 bases, V lost 4 bases, and 4 bases had no gene match. The CDR3 is CASSAGTSGITGELFF. DNA for the CDR3: TGTGCCAGCAGCGCCGGGACTAGCGGGATCACCGGGGAGCTGTTTTTT.

The rearrangement links TRBV19 to TRBJ2-7, with TRBD2 matching 16 bases. The CDR3 loop spans 19 amino acids. The trim removed 3 bases at V and 4 bases at J, leaving 12 bases unmatched. CDR1 and CDR2 (germline): LNHDA, SQIVND (reference sequence). The CDR3 loop reads CASSIQHSGTSGRAYEQYF. CDR3 bases: TGTGCCAGTAGTATCCAGCACTCCGGGACTAGCGGGAGGGCTTACGAGCAGTACTTC.

The chain's CDR3 is CASSGGLSNYGYTF. The CDR3 DNA reads TGTGCCAGTAGTGGGGGACTTTCCAACTATGGCTACACCTTC. The V call is TRBV19, the J call TRBJ1-2, with D tentatively TRBD1 (5 bases). This CDR3 region has 14 residues. CDR1 is LNHDA, CDR2 SQIVND, per germline (reference sequence). V shed 5 bases and J shed 2 bases, with 12 bases lying between them. Full variable domain (rest looked up from reference TRBV19 and TRBJ1-2): DGGITQSPKYLFRKEGQNVTLSCEQNLNHDAMYWYRQDPGQGLRLIYYSQIVNDFQKGDIAEGYSVSREKKESFPLTVTSAQKNPTAFYLCASSGGLSNYGYTFGSGTRLTVV.

In this sample, this clone turned up once. The chain links TRBV10-2 to TRBJ2-7, with D possibly matching TRBD1 (6 bases). Per germline, CDR1 WSHSY and CDR2 SAAADI. CDR3 length: 15 amino acids. Trimming stripped 2 bases from V and 6 bases from J, with 17 bases between. The CDR3 DNA sequence: TGCGCCAGCAGTGAGGGTGGTTGGGACAAGTGCGAGCAGTACTTC. It codes for CASSEGGWDKCEQYF.

This chain links TRBV19 with TRBJ1-1; the D is unclear. V gave up 2 bases and J gave up 0 bases, with 13 bases separating them. From germline, CDR1 is LNHDA and CDR2 SQIVND (reference sequence). The CDR3 contains 16 residues. The CDR3 DNA reads as TGTGCCAGTAGTATAACGCAGGTTCTCATGAACACTGAAGCTTTCTTT. Translating gives CASSITQVLMNTEAFF. The full variable domain, its missing parts supplied by reference TRBV19 and TRBJ1-1, is DGGITQSPKYLFRKEGQNVTLSCEQNLNHDAMYWYRQDPGQGLRLIYYSQIVNDFQKGDIAEGYSVSREKKESFPLTVTSAQKNPTAFYLCASSITQVLMNTEAFFGQGTRLTVV.

The chain links TRBV6-5 to TRBJ2-7; 9 bases match TRBD2. Germline lookup yields CDR1 MNHEY and CDR2 SVGAGI. The CDR3 has 15 amino acids. J lost 4 bases, V lost 6 bases, and 10 bases had no gene match. The CDR3 here is CASRGVGLAVYEQYF. In DNA, the CDR3 is TGTGCCAGCAGGGGGGTGGGACTAGCAGTGTACGAGCAGTACTTC.

The chain joins TRBV7-3 to TRBJ2-7; perhaps TRBD1 as D (5 bases). Deletions cut 5 bases from V and 1 base from J, with 12 bases between. The CDR3 runs 14 residues. From germline, CDR1 is SGHTA and CDR2 FQGTGA. In DNA, the CDR3 is TGTGCCAGCAGCATAGGGGCAGGATCCTACGAGCAGTACTTC. It specifies CASSIGAGSYEQYF.

The rearrangement uses TRBV5-1 and TRBJ1-2, with unresolved D. Germline V gives CDR1 SGHRS, CDR2 YFSETQ. There are 15 residues in the CDR3. Trimming shortened V by 6 bases and J by 4 bases, and 19 bases separated the two germline ends. The CDR3 protein is CASTENPTRSYGYTF. CDR3 DNA sequence: TGCGCCAGCACCGAAAACCCGACTAGATCCTATGGCTACACCTTC.

The rearrangement uses TRBV6-5 and TRBJ2-7, with TRBD2 matching over 7 bases. The CDR3 has 13 residues. The trim removed 11 bases at V and 6 bases at J, leaving 13 bases unmatched. CDR1 is MNHEY and CDR2 is SVGAGI in the germline V gene. The CDR3 sequence is CAGRAGGTTEQYF. The CDR3 nucleotides are TGTGCCGGTCGGGCCGGCGGGACTACCGAGCAGTACTTC.

This clone has only one observation. The chain carries TRBV6-5 and TRBJ1-6; possibly TRBD1 for D (6 bases). Trimming removed 2 bases at V and 8 bases at J, with 13 bases between. CDR1 is MNHEY, CDR2 SVGAGI, per germline. The CDR3 consists of 15 residues. The CDR3 loop reads CASSYRAGVDSPLHF. CDR3 DNA: TGTGCCAGCAGTTACAGGGCAGGGGTTGATTCACCCCTCCACTTT.

This chain connects TRBV4-1 to TRBJ2-5; 15 nucleotides line up with TRBD2. Trimming cost V 0 bases and J 3 bases; bases outside gene matches: 5. Per the germline V gene, CDR1 is MGHRA and CDR2 is YSYEKL. This CDR3 comprises 18 residues. CDR3 in amino acids: CASSQDPGLAGGKETQYF. CDR3 DNA sequence: TGCGCCAGCAGCCAAGATCCGGGACTAGCGGGAGGAAAAGAGACCCAGTACTTC.

The V and J genes are TRBV18 and TRBJ1-2, with no clear D. CDR3 length equals 12 residues. V shed 2 bases and J shed 6 bases, with 7 bases lying between them. The germline V gene encodes CDR1 KGHSH and CDR2 LQKENI. The CDR3 loop reads CASSPVQDGYTF. The CDR3 DNA is TGTGCCAGCTCACCAGTTCAGGATGGCTACACCTTC. Using reference TRBV18 and TRBJ1-2 for the parts outside the CDR3, the full variable domain is NAGVMQNPRHLVRRRGQEARLRCSPMKGHSHVYWYRQLPEEGLKFMVYLQKENIIDESGMPKERFSAEFPKEGPSILRIQQVVRGDSAAYFCASSPVQDGYTFGSGTRLTVV.

The chain uses TRBV19 and TRBJ1-4; 8 positions match TRBD1. Germline V CDR1 and CDR2: LNHDA, SQIVND (reference sequence). This CDR3 has 16 residues. V trimming: 5 bases; J trimming: 0 bases; junction bases outside the gene matches: 5. The CDR3 nucleotides are TGTGCCAGTAGTCGCGGACAGGGAGCAACTAATGAAAAACTGTTTTTT. It is translated as CASSRGQGATNEKLFF.

This rearrangement joins TRBV1 to TRBJ2-3; TRBD2 was called by the table and not checked on the DNA. TRBV1 has pseudogene status. The CDR3 length is 18 residues. CDR3 sequence reads: CTSSHPNRAGVSTDTQYF. In nucleotides, the CDR3 is TGCACCAGCAGCCATCCCAACCGAGCGGGGGTCAGCACAGATACGCAGTATTTT.

This clone was recorded a few times. V is TRBV11-2 and J is TRBJ2-1; TRBD2 matches 9 bases. With V trimmed by 1 base and J by 4 bases, 2 bases remained unmatched. Per the germline V gene, CDR1 is SGHAT and CDR2 is FQNNGV. The CDR3 is made up of 15 amino acids. In DNA form, the CDR3 reads TGTGCCAGCAGCTTAGGGCTAGCGGGGTACAATGAGCAGTTCTTC. Residues: CASSLGLAGYNEQFF.

The chain couples TRBV2 to TRBJ1-4; possibly TRBD1 for D (6 bases). The V end was cut by 7 bases, the J end by 8 bases, with 17 bases between. The CDR3 is 14 amino acids. Germline CDR1 SNHLY, CDR2 FYNNEI. The CDR3 nucleotides are TGTGCCAGCACCACGAACAGGGTAGGCGAAAAACTGTTTTTT. Residues: CASTTNRVGEKLFF.

The table lists this clone with a few counts. The DNA for the CDR3 is TGTGCCAGCAGCCTATCCGGTGGGGGCCTTGAGACCCAGTACTTC. Protein: CASSLSGGGLETQYF. The genes are TRBV7-2 and TRBJ2-5; D is possibly TRBD1 (6 bases). CDR1 is SGHTA, CDR2 FQGNSA, per germline. The CDR3 totals 15 residues. Trimming stripped 5 bases from V and 5 bases from J, with 18 bases between.